The 12 T cell receptor beta chains below were found in one sample sequenced in a study of blood T cell repertoires in COVID-19. Clones were sequenced by immunoSEQ multiplex PCR, and TCRdb holds only the in-frame ones, with some missing. The sample yields roughly 250,000 clones, roughly four fifths seen once. Sample: peripheral blood. Every receptor here comes from a woman between 70 and 85 years old with acute or convalescent COVID-19.

A few counts support this clone. V is TRBV6-2 or TRBV6-3 and J is TRBJ2-7; weak D call: TRBD1 (6 bases). CDR3 length: 16 residues. Per germline, CDR1 MNHEY and CDR2 SVGEGT. V was clipped by 2 bases and J by 3 bases, with 17 bases between them. The CDR3 DNA is TGTGCCAGCAGTTACCCTTACAGGGCCCGAAGCTACGAGCAGTACTTC. This translates into CASSYPYRARSYEQYF.

This clone was seen a few times. The CDR3 reads CASSLEGGDETQYF. CDR3 bases: TGCGCCAGCAGCTTGGAAGGGGGGGACGAGACCCAGTACTTC. J is TRBJ2-5 and V is TRBV5-1, with TRBD2 as a possible D gene (7 bases). Trimming took 0 bases from V and 5 from J, leaving 11 bases between them. The length of the CDR3 is 14 residues. Germline loops: CDR1 SGHRS, CDR2 YFSETQ. Complete variable domain (other parts from reference TRBV5-1 and TRBJ2-5): KAGVTQTPRYLIKTRGQQVTLSCSPISGHRSVSWYQQTPGQGLQFLFEYFSETQRNKGNFPGRFSGRQFSNSRSEMNVSTLELGDSALYLCASSLEGGDETQYFGPGTRLLVL.

This chain joins TRBV6-5 and TRBJ2-4; TRBD1 agrees at 8 bases. V lost 4 bases to trimming and J lost 5 bases; unmatched junction nucleotides: 10. CDR3 length: 16 amino acids. The germline V gene has CDR1 MNHEY and CDR2 SVGAGI. The chain's CDR3 is CASSSASDREENIQYF. Here the CDR3 DNA reads TGTGCCAGCAGTTCGGCCTCGGACAGGGAAGAAAACATTCAGTACTTC.

The genes are TRBV9 and TRBJ2-5; tentatively, D is TRBD2 (7 bases). The CDR3 totals 15 residues. Germline V CDR1 and CDR2: SGDLS, YYNGEE. The V end was cut by 2 bases, the J end by 5 bases, with 16 bases between. The CDR3 nucleotides read TGTGCCAGCAGCGTCGGAGGGGGGGGCCGTGAGACCCAGTACTTC. Encoded protein: CASSVGGGGRETQYF.

V is TRBV27 and J is TRBJ2-4, with TRBD1 as a possible D gene (6 bases). The CDR3 is 13 amino acids. Trimming stripped 2 bases from V and 4 bases from J, with 6 bases between. Germline V gene lookup returns CDR1 MNHEY and CDR2 SMNVEV (reference sequence). The CDR3 sequence is CASSLTGKNIQYF. In DNA, the CDR3 is TGTGCCAGCAGTTTAACAGGGAAAAACATTCAGTACTTC.

The chain recombines TRBV4-3 with TRBJ1-6, with D perhaps TRBD1 (5 bases). V lost 4 bases to trimming and J lost 9 bases, with 13 bases between them. Germline lookup yields CDR1 LGHNA and CDR2 YSLEER. CDR3 length: 14 amino acids. The chain's CDR3 is CASSRTGSFSPLHF. CDR3 bases: TGCGCCAGCAGCCGCACAGGCTCGTTTTCACCCCTCCACTTT.

The V and J genes are TRBV30 and TRBJ2-1; 7 nucleotides line up with TRBD2. This CDR3 spans 14 amino acids. Trimming took 3 bases from V and 3 from J; bases not matched to a gene: 5. Looked up from germline, CDR1 is GTSNPN and CDR2 is SVGIG (reference sequence). In nucleotides, the CDR3 is TGTGCCTGGAGGATCAAGCGGGGCTACAATGAGCAGTTCTTC. Protein product: CAWRIKRGYNEQFF.

The J gene is TRBJ2-7, the V gene TRBV5-4; the D gene is possibly TRBD2 (5 bases). V lost 3 bases, J lost 1 base, and 8 bases lay in between. Germline CDR1 is SGHNT and CDR2 is YYREEE (reference sequence). The CDR3 runs to 13 residues. This CDR3 reads CASSSPGSYEQYF. The CDR3 region has the DNA TGTGCCAGCAGCTCGCCGGGATCCTACGAGCAGTACTTC.

The chain combines TRBV9 with TRBJ2-3; 12 bases are a match to TRBD2. The V gene end was trimmed by 4 bases and the J gene end by 6 bases; junction bases not matched to a gene: 12. This CDR3 is 17 amino acids long. Per the germline V gene, CDR1 is SGDLS and CDR2 is YYNGEE. CDR3 amino acids: CASSPGGLAGSGDTQYF. For the CDR3, the DNA is TGTGCCAGCAGCCCCGGGGGACTAGCGGGTTCCGGGGATACGCAGTATTTT.

The chain joins TRBV19 to TRBJ1-1, with D unresolved. Germline V lookup: CDR1 LNHDA, CDR2 SQIVND (reference sequence). The V end was cut by 4 bases, the J end by 0 bases, with 15 bases between. This CDR3 region has 16 residues. CDR3 region: CASSNEPGGLNTEAFF. For the CDR3, the DNA is TGTGCCAGTAGTAATGAACCGGGAGGGCTGAACACTGAAGCTTTCTTT.

V gene TRBV6-5 combines with J gene TRBJ1-2; possible D gene TRBD1, 6 bases. V was shortened by 5 bases and J by 2 bases, with 9 bases between the two germline ends. Germline lookup yields CDR1 MNHEY and CDR2 SVGAGI. This CDR3 region has 13 residues. The chain's CDR3 is CASSLQGNYGYTF. The CDR3 bases are TGTGCCAGCAGTCTGCAGGGGAACTATGGCTACACCTTC.

J is TRBJ1-1 and V is TRBV9; weak D call: TRBD1 (6 bases). Per germline, CDR1 SGDLS and CDR2 YYNGEE. Trimming shortened V by 2 bases and J by 5 bases, and 13 bases separated the two germline ends. This CDR3 is 14 amino acids long. The CDR3 nucleotides are TGTGCCAGCAGCGTTCAACAGCAGGGGACTGAAGCTTTCTTT. It is translated as CASSVQQQGTEAFF.